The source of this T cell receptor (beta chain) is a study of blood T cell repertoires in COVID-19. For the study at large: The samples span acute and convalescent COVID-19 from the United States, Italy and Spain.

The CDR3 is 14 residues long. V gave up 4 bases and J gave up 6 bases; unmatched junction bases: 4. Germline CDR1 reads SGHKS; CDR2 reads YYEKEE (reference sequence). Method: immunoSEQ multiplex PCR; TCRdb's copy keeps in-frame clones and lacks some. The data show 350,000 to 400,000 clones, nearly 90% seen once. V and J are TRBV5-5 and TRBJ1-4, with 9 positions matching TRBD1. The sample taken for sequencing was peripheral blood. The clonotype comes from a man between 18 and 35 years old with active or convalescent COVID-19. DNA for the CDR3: TGTGCCAGCAGCCCTGGACAGGGGTATGAAAAACTGTTTTTT. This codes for CASSPGQGYEKLFF.